These 17 T cell receptor beta chains were all obtained from the same sample, sequenced in a study of T-cell memory formation after mild COVID-19. TCRdb processed the 5' RACE reads anew with MiXCR; each CDR3 protein has one entry. The profile shows about 600,000 distinct CDR3 sequences, about 20% of them singletons. Input material: PBMCs or a T cell subset sorted from them (not recorded which). Receptors originate from an adult woman who had mild COVID-19 (a few samples of this study predate the infection). Cell type and time point are not known.

The CDR3 reads CASSVGRRGYGYTF. The CDR3 DNA reads as TGTGCCAGCAGCGTAGGACGCAGGGGCTATGGCTACACCTTC. The chain recombines TRBV9 with TRBJ1-2, with a possible D match to TRBD1 (6 bases). This CDR3 has 14 amino acids. V was pared by 0 bases and J by 4 bases, with 10 bases between. Germline V CDR1 and CDR2: SGDLS, YYNGEE.

This clonotype was detected only a few times. This chain links TRBV10-2 with TRBJ2-2; D is possibly TRBD2 (6 bases). The length of the CDR3 is 14 residues. Germline V lookup: CDR1 WSHSY, CDR2 SAAADI. The V and J ends lost 8 bases and 0 bases respectively, with 10 bases between them. CDR3 sequence (DNA): TGCGCCAGCCGGCGGGGACCGAACACCGGGGAGCTGTTTTTT. It encodes CASRRGPNTGELFF.

In this sample, this clonotype turned up a few times. The chain uses TRBV7-9 and TRBJ2-1, with 9 bases matching TRBD2. Germline loops: CDR1 SEHNR, CDR2 FQNEAQ (reference sequence). The ends lost 3 bases at V and 5 bases at J; junction bases unmatched: 8. The CDR3 spans 16 residues. Here the CDR3 reads CASSFSGLASHNEQFF. The CDR3 DNA sequence: TGTGCCAGCAGCTTTTCCGGACTAGCGTCCCACAATGAGCAGTTCTTC.

This clonotype was observed a handful of times. The chain has TRBV20-1 and TRBJ2-3; TRBD2 might be the D (6 bases). CDR1 is DFQATT, CDR2 SNEGSKA, per germline (reference sequence). This CDR3 is built from 13 residues. The V end was cut by 5 bases, the J end by 13 bases, with 22 bases between. DNA of the CDR3: TGCAGTGCTGGTCGGGAGTCCGCCCACGCAGAGTATTTT. Protein sequence: CSAGRESAHAEYF.

The chain has TRBV5-1 and TRBJ1-1; D not resolved. The ends were cut back, 1 base at V and 5 bases at J, with 15 bases in the middle. This CDR3 is 15 amino acids long. Germline V lookup: CDR1 SGHRS, CDR2 YFSETQ. The CDR3 DNA follows: TGCGCCAGCAGCTTGCTGTACGCGGTGGGAACTGAAGCTTTCTTT. It encodes CASSLLYAVGTEAFF.

This clonotype was observed a few times. The chain joins TRBV5-8 to TRBJ2-7; possibly TRBD1 for D (5 bases). V was trimmed by 3 bases and J by 3 bases, leaving 13 bases between them. Germline assignment: CDR1 SGHTS and CDR2 YDEGEE. The CDR3 contains 14 residues. CDR3 amino acids: CASSSQGPHYEQYF. The CDR3 DNA sequence: TGTGCCAGCAGCTCTCAGGGTCCCCACTACGAGCAGTACTTC.

In its sample, this clonotype was seen many times. The genes are TRBV5-6 and TRBJ2-5; D is undetermined. The CDR3 loop spans 13 amino acids. V was clipped by 2 bases and J by 1 base, with 6 bases between them. Germline V gives CDR1 SGHDT, CDR2 YYEEEE. CDR3 residues: CASSLRFQETQYF. CDR3 coding DNA: TGTGCCAGCAGCTTAAGATTCCAAGAGACCCAGTACTTC.

This clonotype was seen at least ten times. The chain has TRBV20-1 and TRBJ1-6; D is possibly TRBD1 (6 bases). The CDR3 contains 17 residues. Trimming shortened V by 0 bases and J by 0 bases, and 12 bases separated the two germline ends. CDR1 DFQATT and CDR2 SNEGSKA come from the germline V gene (reference sequence). Here the CDR3 reads CSARDQDRSSYNSPLHF. The CDR3 nucleotides read TGCAGTGCTAGAGATCAGGACAGAAGCTCCTATAATTCACCCCTCCACTTT.

The chain joins TRBV7-2 to TRBJ2-7; 9 positions agree with TRBD2. The CDR3 extends over 15 amino acids. J lost 9 bases, V lost 2 bases, and 11 bases had no gene match. Per germline, CDR1 SGHTA and CDR2 FQGNSA. CDR3: CASSLLRTSAFGQYF. The CDR3 DNA follows: TGTGCCAGCAGCTTACTTAGGACTAGCGCATTCGGGCAGTACTTC.

This clonotype was seen a few times. The chain recombines TRBV5-8 with TRBJ2-1; no definite D call. CDR3 length equals 15 residues. Germline loops: CDR1 SGHTS, CDR2 YDEGEE. V was trimmed by 1 base and J by 7 bases, leaving 15 bases between them. CDR3 protein: CASSLITYSWNEQFF. The CDR3 DNA reads TGTGCCAGCAGCTTGATAACCTACTCTTGGAATGAGCAGTTCTTC. Full variable domain (remainder filled in from reference TRBV5-8 and TRBJ2-1): EAGVTQSPTHLIKTRGQQATLRCSPISGHTSVYWYQQALGLGLQFLLWYDEGEERNRGNFPPRFSGRQFPNYSSELNVNALELEDSALYLCASSLITYSWNEQFFGPGTRLTVL.

In its sample, this clonotype was seen a few times. The V call is TRBV23-1, the J call TRBJ2-1; 9 bases map to TRBD2. TRBV23-1 is filed as an ORF, its function uncertain. The V and J ends lost 0 bases and 5 bases, in that order; junction bases with no gene match: 5. The CDR3 is 16 amino acids. CDR3 protein: CASSQSPSGTDNEQFF. The CDR3, as DNA: TGCGCCAGCAGTCAATCGCCTAGCGGGACCGACAATGAGCAGTTCTTC.

The V and J genes are TRBV29-1 and TRBJ1-1, with D hard to call. The CDR3 sequence is 12 residues long. Germline assignment: CDR1 SQVTM and CDR2 ANQGSEA. V dropped 4 bases and J dropped 7 bases, with 13 bases sitting between them. The CDR3 loop is CSVVRNRLEAFF. As DNA, the CDR3 is TGCAGCGTTGTGCGCAATAGACTTGAAGCTTTCTTT.

The chain employs TRBV6-5 and TRBJ2-1; 7 bases match TRBD2. The CDR3 has 15 amino acids. Germline values: CDR1 MNHEY, CDR2 SVGAGI. Trimming took 3 bases from V and 1 from J; bases not matched to a gene: 3. The CDR3 is CASSYWGGSYNEQFF. CDR3 nucleotides: TGTGCCAGCAGTTATTGGGGGGGGTCCTACAATGAGCAGTTCTTC.

This chain joins TRBV2 and TRBJ2-7, with 11 positions matching TRBD2. V gave up 8 bases and J gave up 4 bases; unmatched junction bases: 4. CDR3 length: 13 amino acids. In germline, CDR1 is SNHLY, CDR2 FYNNEI. CDR3 sequence reads: CASVGTSGYEQYF. CDR3 sequence (DNA): TGTGCCAGCGTTGGGACTAGCGGTTACGAGCAGTACTTC.

Only a few counts were recorded for this clonotype. V and J are TRBV4-3 and TRBJ2-3; possibly TRBD1 for D (5 bases). V was clipped by 2 bases and J by 1 base, with 22 bases between them. CDR1 LGHNA and CDR2 YSLEER come from the germline V gene. The CDR3 is 19 amino acids. The CDR3 is CASSQSIAREIRGTDTQYF. CDR3 coding DNA: TGCGCCAGCAGCCAATCCATCGCCAGGGAAATTAGGGGCACAGATACGCAGTATTTT.

The rearrangement joins TRBV7-9 to TRBJ2-7; 7 nucleotides match TRBD1. Per the germline V gene, CDR1 is SEHNR and CDR2 is FQNEAQ (reference sequence). The CDR3 runs 14 residues. Trimming removed 5 bases from V and 4 bases from J; junction bases left unmatched: 8. CDR3 protein: CASSQTGPRYEQYF. The CDR3 bases are TGTGCCAGCAGCCAGACAGGGCCGAGGTACGAGCAGTACTTC.

V and J are TRBV6-1 and TRBJ1-1; 9 nucleotides line up with TRBD1. The CDR3 extends over 15 amino acids. Germline values: CDR1 MNHNS, CDR2 SASEGT. V trimming: 4 bases; J trimming: 3 bases; junction bases outside the gene matches: 6. This CDR3 reads CASSGNRGQDTEAFF. CDR3 nucleotides: TGTGCCAGCAGTGGAAACAGGGGGCAGGACACTGAAGCTTTCTTT.